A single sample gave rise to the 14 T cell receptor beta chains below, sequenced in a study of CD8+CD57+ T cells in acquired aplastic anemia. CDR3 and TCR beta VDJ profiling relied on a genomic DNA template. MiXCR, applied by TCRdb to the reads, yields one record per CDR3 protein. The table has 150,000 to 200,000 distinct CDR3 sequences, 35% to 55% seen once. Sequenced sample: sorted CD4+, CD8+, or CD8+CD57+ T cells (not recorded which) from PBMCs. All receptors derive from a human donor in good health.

In DNA, the CDR3 is TGTGCCAGCAGTGAAGCTGTTAATAGCAGGGTTAGCCAGTACTTC. It yields the protein CASSEAVNSRVSQYF. The chain links TRBV2 to TRBJ2-5; tentative D call: TRBD1 (5 bases). Trimming pared 0 bases from V and 10 bases from J, leaving 18 bases between. CDR1 SNHLY and CDR2 FYNNEI come from the germline V gene. The CDR3 sequence is 15 residues long.

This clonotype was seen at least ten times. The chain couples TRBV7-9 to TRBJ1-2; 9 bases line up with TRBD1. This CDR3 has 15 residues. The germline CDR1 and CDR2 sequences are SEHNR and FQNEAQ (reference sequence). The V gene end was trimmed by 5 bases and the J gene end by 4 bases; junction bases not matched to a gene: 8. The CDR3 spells CASSLGDREGYGYTF. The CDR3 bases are TGTGCCAGCAGCCTGGGGGACAGGGAGGGCTATGGCTACACCTTC.

CDR3 nucleotide sequence: TGTGCCAGCAGCCCTAGACTAGCGGGAGGAGCGACAGATACGCAGTATTTT. Amino acid sequence: CASSPRLAGGATDTQYF. This chain connects TRBV6-1 to TRBJ2-3, with 13 bases lining up with TRBD2. This CDR3 comprises 17 residues. Germline loops: CDR1 MNHNS, CDR2 SASEGT. V was clipped by 6 bases and J by 3 bases; unmatched bases: 9.

The CDR3 loop is CASANQETQYF. DNA of the CDR3: TGTGCCAGCGCGAATCAAGAGACCCAGTACTTC. The genes are TRBV3-1 and TRBJ2-5; D uncertain. Trimming left V 8 bases short and J 2 bases short, with 6 bases between. Germline V gene lookup returns CDR1 LGHDT and CDR2 YNNKEL (reference sequence). The CDR3 totals 11 residues.

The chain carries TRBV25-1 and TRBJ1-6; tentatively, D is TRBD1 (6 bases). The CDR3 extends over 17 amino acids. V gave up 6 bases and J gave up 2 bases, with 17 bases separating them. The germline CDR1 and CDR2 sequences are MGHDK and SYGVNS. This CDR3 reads CASSRPWTDPYNSPLHF. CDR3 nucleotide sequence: TGTGCCAGCAGCAGACCATGGACAGATCCCTATAATTCACCCCTCCACTTT.

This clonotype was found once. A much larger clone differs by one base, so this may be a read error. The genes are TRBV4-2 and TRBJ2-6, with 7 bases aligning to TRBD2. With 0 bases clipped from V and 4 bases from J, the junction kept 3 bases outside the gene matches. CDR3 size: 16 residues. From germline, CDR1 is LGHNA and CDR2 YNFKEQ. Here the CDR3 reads CASSQDGGTGANVLTF. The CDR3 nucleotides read TGTGCCAGCAGCCAAGACGGGGGGACCGGGGCCAACGTCCTGACTTTC.

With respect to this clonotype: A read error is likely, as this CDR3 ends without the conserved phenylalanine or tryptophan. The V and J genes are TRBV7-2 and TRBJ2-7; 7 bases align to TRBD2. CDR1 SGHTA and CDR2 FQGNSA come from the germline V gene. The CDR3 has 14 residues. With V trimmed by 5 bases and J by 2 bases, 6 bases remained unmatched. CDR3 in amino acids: CASSLTGGTYEQYS. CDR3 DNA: TGTGCCAGCAGCCTGACGGGGGGAACCTACGAGCAGTACTCC.

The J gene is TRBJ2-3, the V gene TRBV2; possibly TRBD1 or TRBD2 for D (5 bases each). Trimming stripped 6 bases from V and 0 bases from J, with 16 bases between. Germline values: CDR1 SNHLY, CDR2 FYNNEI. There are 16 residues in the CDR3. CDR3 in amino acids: CASRPGAIASTDTQYF. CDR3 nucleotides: TGTGCCAGCAGGCCCGGGGCCATTGCTAGCACAGATACGCAGTATTTT.

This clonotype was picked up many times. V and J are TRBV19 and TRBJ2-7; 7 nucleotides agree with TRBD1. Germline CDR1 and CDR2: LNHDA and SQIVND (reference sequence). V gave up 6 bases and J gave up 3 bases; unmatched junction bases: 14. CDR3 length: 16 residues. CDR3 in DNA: TGTGCCAGTAGCCCTCAGTTAAGAGGGGGCAACTACGAGCAGTACTTC. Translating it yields CASSPQLRGGNYEQYF.

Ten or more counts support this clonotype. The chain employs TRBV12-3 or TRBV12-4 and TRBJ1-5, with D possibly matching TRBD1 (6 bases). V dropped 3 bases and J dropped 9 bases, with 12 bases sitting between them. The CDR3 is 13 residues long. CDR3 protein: CASSLKQGAPQHF. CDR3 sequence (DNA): TGTGCCAGCAGTTTGAAACAGGGTGCGCCCCAGCATTTT.

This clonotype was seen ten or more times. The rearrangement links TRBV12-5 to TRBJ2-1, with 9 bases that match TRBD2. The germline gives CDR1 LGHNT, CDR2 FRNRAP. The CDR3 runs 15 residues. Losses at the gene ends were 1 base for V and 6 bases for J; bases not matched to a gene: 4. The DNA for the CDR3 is TGTGCTAGTGGTTTGGGACTAGCGGATAGCAATGAGCAGTTCTTC. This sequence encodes CASGLGLADSNEQFF.

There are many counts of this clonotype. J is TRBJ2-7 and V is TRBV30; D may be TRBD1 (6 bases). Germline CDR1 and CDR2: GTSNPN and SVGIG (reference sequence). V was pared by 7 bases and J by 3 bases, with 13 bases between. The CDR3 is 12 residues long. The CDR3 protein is CASQGLGYEQYF. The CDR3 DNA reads TGTGCCTCTCAGGGGTTAGGCTACGAGCAGTACTTC.

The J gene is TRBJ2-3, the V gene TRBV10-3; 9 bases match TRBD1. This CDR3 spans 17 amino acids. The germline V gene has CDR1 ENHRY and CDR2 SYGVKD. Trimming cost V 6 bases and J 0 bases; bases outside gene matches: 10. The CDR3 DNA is TGTGCCATCAGCACCCAGACAGGGGGTTCTAGCACAGATACGCAGTATTTT. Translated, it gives CAISTQTGGSSTDTQYF.

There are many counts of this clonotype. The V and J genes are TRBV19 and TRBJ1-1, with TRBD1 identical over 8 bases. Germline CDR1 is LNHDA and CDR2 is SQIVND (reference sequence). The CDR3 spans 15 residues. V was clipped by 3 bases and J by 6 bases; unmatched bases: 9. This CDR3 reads CASSIPGQGVSEAFF. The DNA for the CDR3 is TGTGCCAGTAGTATCCCCGGACAGGGAGTTTCTGAAGCTTTCTTT.